The next 24 T cell receptor beta chains were all read from a single sample in a study of OX40 agonist ivuxolimab in advanced cancers. Receptor libraries were prepared by the immunoSEQ multiplex PCR assay. TCRdb mirrors the immuneACCESS table, restricted to in-frame sequences. Some clones are absent from its copies; in checked studies, under half trace to an unresolved V gene, and the reason for the others is unknown. In all, the sample holds about 33,000 clones, and approximately 79% of those were seen once. The ten largest account for over 8.5% of the sample. Here the sequenced sample was CD4+ or CD8+ T cells sorted from blood, taken in a trial of the OX40 agonist ivuxolimab. The receptor set was obtained from an adult with an advanced solid tumor such as melanoma, head and neck, liver or kidney cancer.

This chain connects TRBV6-5 to TRBJ2-7; possibly TRBD2 for D (6 bases). The length of the CDR3 is 14 residues. Germline V gene data show CDR1 as MNHEY and CDR2 as SVGAGI. Trimming removed 4 bases from V and 3 bases from J, with 13 bases in between. Here the CDR3 DNA reads TGTGCCAGCAGTTTAGTTTCCGGGGGCTACGAGCAGTACTTC. This translates into CASSLVSGGYEQYF.

The J gene is TRBJ1-3, the V gene TRBV30, with D unresolved. CDR1 is GTSNPN, CDR2 SVGIG, per germline (reference sequence). The CDR3 has 11 residues. CDR3 DNA sequence: TGTGGGGGTCAATCTGGAAACACCATATATTTT. This gives the protein CGGQSGNTIYF. Using reference TRBV30 and TRBJ1-3 for the parts outside the CDR3, the full variable domain is SQTIHQWPATLVQPVGSPLSLECTVEGTSNPNLYWYRQAAGRGLQLLFYSVGIGQISSEVPQNLSASRPQDRQFILSSKKLLLSDSGFYLCGGQSGNTIYFGEGSWLTVV.

The chain recombines TRBV12-5 with TRBJ2-3; the match to TRBD1 covers 8 bases. J lost 3 bases, V lost 1 base, and 3 bases had no gene match. The V gene's germline CDR1 is LGHNT and CDR2 FRNRAP. CDR3 length: 15 amino acids. In nucleotides, the CDR3 is TGTGCTAGTGGTTTGGGGACAGGGAGGACAGATACGCAGTATTTT. Amino acid sequence: CASGLGTGRTDTQYF.

Notes on this clone: Germline is not matched at one junction end, which may reflect a read error. V is TRBV6-4 and J is TRBJ1-1; 8 bases agree with TRBD1. CDR3 size: 14 residues. Germline V gene lookup returns CDR1 MRHNA and CDR2 SNTAGT. The CDR3: CASSYSGGRNEAFF. The CDR3 DNA reads TGTGCCAGCAGTTACTCAGGGGGCAGGAATGAAGCTTTCTTT.

V is TRBV30 and J is TRBJ2-6; D gene unclear. The CDR3 is made up of 15 amino acids. CDR1 is GTSNPN and CDR2 is SVGIG in the germline V gene (reference sequence). V gave up 0 bases and J gave up 0 bases, with 6 bases separating them. Here the CDR3 reads CAWSVLGSGANVLTF. DNA for the CDR3: TGTGCCTGGAGTGTTTTAGGCTCTGGGGCCAACGTCCTGACTTTC. The full variable domain, in which reference TRBV30 and TRBJ2-6 provide the parts outside the CDR3, is SQTIHQWPATLVQPVGSPLSLECTVEGTSNPNLYWYRQAAGRGLQLLFYSVGIGQISSEVPQNLSASRPQDRQFILSSKKLLLSDSGFYLCAWSVLGSGANVLTFGAGSRLTVL.

The chain recombines TRBV5-1 with TRBJ2-7, with D possibly called TRBD1 or TRBD2 (5 bases each). This CDR3 contains 15 residues. CDR1 SGHRS and CDR2 YFSETQ come from the germline V gene. Deletions cut 4 bases from V and 4 bases from J, with 18 bases between. The CDR3 DNA is TGCGCCAGCAGCCTAGGGACGGCGGAGTATTACGAGCAGTACTTC. Translation gives CASSLGTAEYYEQYF.

V usage is TRBV6-5 and J usage is TRBJ1-2; 7 nucleotides match TRBD1. The CDR3 runs to 13 residues. CDR1 and CDR2 (germline): MNHEY, SVGAGI. Trimming at V came to 6 bases and at J to 4 bases, leaving 5 bases not matched to a gene. As DNA, the CDR3 is TGTGCCAGCAGACTCGGGACAGTCTATGGCTACACCTTC. Its translation is CASRLGTVYGYTF.

The chain joins TRBV28 to TRBJ2-1; 7 nucleotides align to TRBD1. J was trimmed by 5 bases and V by 1 base; bases with no gene match: 5. This CDR3 is built from 15 residues. Germline-derived CDR1 and CDR2 are MDHEN and SYDVKM. The CDR3 nucleotides read TGTGCCAGCAGTTTATTCGACAGGGCCCACAATGAGCAGTTCTTC. This encodes CASSLFDRAHNEQFF.

The V gene is TRBV11-2, the J gene TRBJ1-6; D unclear. CDR3 length: 14 amino acids. V lost 3 bases and J lost 5, with 8 bases in between. Germline assignment: CDR1 SGHAT and CDR2 FQNNGV. As DNA, the CDR3 is TGTGCCAGCAGCTTGCGGCTCCATAATTCACCCCTCCACTTT. Protein product: CASSLRLHNSPLHF.

In its sample, this clone ranks as medium-sized. V usage is TRBV5-4 and J usage is TRBJ1-2; D is perhaps TRBD1 (6 bases). From germline, CDR1 is SGHNT and CDR2 YYREEE (reference sequence). Deletions cut 2 bases from V and 5 bases from J, with 25 bases between. CDR3 length: 18 residues. CDR3 bases: TGTGCCAGCAGCTTAGTAATTTATAGGGGGGCACCAACTTATGGCTACACCTTC. Translated: CASSLVIYRGAPTYGYTF.

The rearrangement links TRBV5-1 to TRBJ1-4, with TRBD1 matching 9 bases. The length of the CDR3 is 15 residues. From germline, CDR1 is SGHRS and CDR2 YFSETQ. With 7 bases clipped from V and 7 bases from J, the junction kept 11 bases outside the gene matches. CDR3 sequence reads: CASSQTGGAREKLFF. The CDR3 DNA is TGCGCCAGCTCACAAACAGGGGGCGCACGTGAAAAACTGTTTTTT.

V gene TRBV19 combines with J gene TRBJ2-5; 11 bases agree with TRBD1. The CDR3 extends over 15 amino acids. V was pared by 5 bases and J by 5 bases, with 7 bases of the junction left unmatched. Germline values: CDR1 LNHDA, CDR2 SQIVND (reference sequence). CDR3 in amino acids: CASSFWGQGVETQYF. CDR3 nucleotides: TGTGCCAGTAGTTTTTGGGGACAGGGGGTTGAGACCCAGTACTTC. The full variable domain, completed using reference TRBV19 and TRBJ2-5, is DGGITQSPKYLFRKEGQNVTLSCEQNLNHDAMYWYRQDPGQGLRLIYYSQIVNDFQKGDIAEGYSVSREKKESFPLTVTSAQKNPTAFYLCASSFWGQGVETQYFGPGTRLLVL.

J is TRBJ1-5 and V is TRBV6-5, with D unresolved. The CDR3 has 15 residues. Deletions cut 4 bases from V and 1 base from J, with 11 bases between. Germline CDR1 MNHEY, CDR2 SVGAGI. The CDR3 loop is CASSSIATSNQPQHF. The CDR3 nucleotides are TGTGCCAGCAGTTCCATTGCTACGAGCAATCAGCCCCAGCATTTT.

The chain is built from TRBV12-5 and TRBJ2-2; D gene uncertain. Germline V gene lookup returns CDR1 LGHNT and CDR2 FRNRAP. V lost 0 bases and J 6 bases, leaving 2 bases between the germline ends. The CDR3 runs to 12 residues. The CDR3 DNA reads TGTGCTAGTGGTTTGGTACCCGGGGAGCTGTTTTTT. It translates to CASGLVPGELFF.

V and J are TRBV5-1 and TRBJ1-2; the D is unclear. Germline CDR1 and CDR2: SGHRS and YFSETQ. The CDR3 contains 10 residues. V was pared by 2 bases and J by 7 bases, with 3 bases between. CDR3 bases: TGCGCCAGCAGCTTCTCTGGCTACACCTTC. Amino acids: CASSFSGYTF.

The rearrangement links TRBV30 to TRBJ1-1, with TRBD1 matching 7 bases. The V segment lost 7 bases and the J segment 1 base; nucleotides outside the gene matches: 6. Germline-derived CDR1 and CDR2 are GTSNPN and SVGIG (reference sequence). CDR3 length equals 13 residues. The CDR3, as DNA: TGTGCCTTGACGGGACAGCCGAACACTGAAGCTTTCTTT. This encodes CALTGQPNTEAFF. Drawing the rest from reference TRBV30 and TRBJ1-1, the complete variable domain is SQTIHQWPATLVQPVGSPLSLECTVEGTSNPNLYWYRQAAGRGLQLLFYSVGIGQISSEVPQNLSASRPQDRQFILSSKKLLLSDSGFYLCALTGQPNTEAFFGQGTRLTVV.

The gene calls are TRBV5-5 and TRBJ1-6; the D gene is possibly TRBD1 (6 bases). This CDR3 is built from 15 residues. Germline assignment: CDR1 SGHKS and CDR2 YYEKEE (reference sequence). V was shortened by 4 bases and J by 5 bases, with 13 bases between the two germline ends. CDR3 sequence (DNA): TGTGCCAGCAGCAGCCCCCAGGGGAATAATTCACCCCTCCACTTT. Encoded protein: CASSSPQGNNSPLHF.

The rearrangement uses TRBV5-8 and TRBJ2-7; D perhaps matches TRBD1 (6 bases). This CDR3 has 15 amino acids. Germline V gene data show CDR1 as SGHTS and CDR2 as YDEGEE. V shed 4 bases and J shed 3 bases, with 17 bases lying between them. CDR3: CASSPRGSLNYEQYF. CDR3 nucleotides: TGTGCCAGCAGCCCTAGGGGGAGCCTAAACTACGAGCAGTACTTC.

This clone was seen just once. The chain uses TRBV7-2 and TRBJ2-1; 9 nucleotides line up with TRBD1. Germline CDR1 reads SGHTA; CDR2 reads FQGNSA. The CDR3 runs 17 residues. With 5 bases clipped from V and 1 base from J, the junction kept 9 bases outside the gene matches. The CDR3 DNA reads as TGTGCCAGCAGCCCAGGACAGGGGCGATCATCCTACAATGAGCAGTTCTTC. It codes for CASSPGQGRSSYNEQFF.

This chain joins TRBV10-2 and TRBJ2-7; 15 nucleotides match TRBD2. The CDR3 has 17 amino acids. Germline V gives CDR1 WSHSY, CDR2 SAAADI. J was trimmed by 2 bases and V by 2 bases; bases with no gene match: 4. The CDR3 sequence: CASSEGLAGGPPYEQYF. Here the CDR3 DNA reads TGCGCCAGCAGTGAGGGACTAGCGGGGGGGCCCCCCTACGAGCAGTACTTC.

This clone has a handful of counts. V is TRBV10-3 and J is TRBJ1-5; D might be TRBD1 (6 bases). The germline gives CDR1 ENHRY, CDR2 SYGVKD. Trimming cost V 2 bases and J 5 bases, with 10 bases left between them. The CDR3 is 14 amino acids. In DNA, the CDR3 is TGTGCCATCAGTGAGGGCAGGGGAGATCAGCCCCAGCATTTT. This sequence encodes CAISEGRGDQPQHF.

This chain joins TRBV14 and TRBJ1-1, with a tentative D call TRBD1 (5 bases). Germline CDR1 is SGHDN and CDR2 is FVKESK. With 1 base removed from V and 11 bases from J, the gap between germline ends came to 23 bases. CDR3 length equals 16 residues. The CDR3 here is CASSQVGTGSQIGAFF. CDR3 DNA sequence: TGTGCCAGCAGCCAAGTTGGGACGGGGAGCCAAATTGGGGCTTTCTTT.

The V gene is TRBV10-3, the J gene TRBJ1-2; D may be TRBD1 (6 bases). Trimming pared 2 bases from V and 4 bases from J, leaving 8 bases between. The CDR3 has 13 amino acids. Germline V gene sequence: CDR1 ENHRY, CDR2 SYGVKD. Here the CDR3 reads CAISEGTSYGYTF. The CDR3 coding sequence is TGTGCCATCAGTGAGGGGACAAGCTATGGCTACACCTTC.

This clone was counted a single time. The rearrangement joins TRBV6-5 to TRBJ2-7; D is possibly TRBD2 (5 bases). Between the trimmed V and J ends, which lost 4 bases and 0 bases, there was a span of 13 bases. Germline CDR1 is MNHEY and CDR2 is SVGAGI. CDR3 length: 15 residues. The CDR3 loop reads CASSLFQGSSYEQYF. In DNA, the CDR3 is TGTGCCAGCAGTTTATTTCAAGGGAGCTCCTACGAGCAGTACTTC.